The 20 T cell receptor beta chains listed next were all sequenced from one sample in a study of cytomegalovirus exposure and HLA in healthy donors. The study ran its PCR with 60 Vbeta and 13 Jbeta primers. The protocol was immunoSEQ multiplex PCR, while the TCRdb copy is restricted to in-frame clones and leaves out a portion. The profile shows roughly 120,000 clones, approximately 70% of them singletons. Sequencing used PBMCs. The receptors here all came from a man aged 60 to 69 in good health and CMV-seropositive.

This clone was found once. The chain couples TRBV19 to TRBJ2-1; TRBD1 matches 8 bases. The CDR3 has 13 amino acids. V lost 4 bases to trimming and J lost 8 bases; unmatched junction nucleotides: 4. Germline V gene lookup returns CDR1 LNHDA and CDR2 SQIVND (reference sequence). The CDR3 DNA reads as TGTGCCAGTAGTAACAGGGGGTGGCATGAGCAGTTCTTC. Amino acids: CASSNRGWHEQFF.

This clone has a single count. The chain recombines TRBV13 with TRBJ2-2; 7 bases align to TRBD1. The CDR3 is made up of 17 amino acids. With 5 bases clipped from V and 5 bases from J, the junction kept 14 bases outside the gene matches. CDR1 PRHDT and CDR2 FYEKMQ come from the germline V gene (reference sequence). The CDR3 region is CASSPRERGLTTGELFF. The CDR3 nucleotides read TGTGCCAGCAGCCCCCGAGAGAGGGGGCTGACAACCGGGGAGCTGTTTTTT.

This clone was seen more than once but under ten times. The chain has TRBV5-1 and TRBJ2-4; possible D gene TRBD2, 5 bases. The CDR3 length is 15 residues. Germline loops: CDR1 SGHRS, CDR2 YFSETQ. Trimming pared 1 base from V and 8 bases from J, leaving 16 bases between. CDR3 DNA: TGCGCCAGCAGCTTGAGAGCCGCTCCCGGGGACATTCAGTACTTC. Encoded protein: CASSLRAAPGDIQYF.

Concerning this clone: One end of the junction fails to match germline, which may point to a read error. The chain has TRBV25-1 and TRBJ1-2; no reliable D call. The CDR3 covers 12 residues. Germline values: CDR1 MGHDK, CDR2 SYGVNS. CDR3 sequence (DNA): TGTGCCAGCAGTTCGACTATCTATGGCTACCCCTTC. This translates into CASSSTIYGYPF.

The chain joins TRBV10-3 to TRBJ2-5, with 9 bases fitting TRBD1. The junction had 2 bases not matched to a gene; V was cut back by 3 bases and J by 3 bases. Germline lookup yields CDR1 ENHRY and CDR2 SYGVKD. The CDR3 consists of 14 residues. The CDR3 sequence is CAISETGGEETQYF. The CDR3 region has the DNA TGTGCCATCAGTGAAACAGGGGGCGAAGAGACCCAGTACTTC.

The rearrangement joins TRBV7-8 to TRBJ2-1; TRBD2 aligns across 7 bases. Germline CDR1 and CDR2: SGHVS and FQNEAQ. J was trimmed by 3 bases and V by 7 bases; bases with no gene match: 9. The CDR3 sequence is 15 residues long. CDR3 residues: CASTAGTTFYNEQFF. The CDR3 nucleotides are TGTGCCAGCACCGCCGGGACTACATTCTACAATGAGCAGTTCTTC.

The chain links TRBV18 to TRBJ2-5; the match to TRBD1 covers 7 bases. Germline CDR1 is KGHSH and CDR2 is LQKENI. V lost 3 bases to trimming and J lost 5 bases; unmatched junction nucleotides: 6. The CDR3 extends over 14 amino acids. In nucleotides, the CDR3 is TGTGCCAGCTCACCGACGGACAGGAAGGAGACCCAGTACTTC. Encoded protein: CASSPTDRKETQYF.

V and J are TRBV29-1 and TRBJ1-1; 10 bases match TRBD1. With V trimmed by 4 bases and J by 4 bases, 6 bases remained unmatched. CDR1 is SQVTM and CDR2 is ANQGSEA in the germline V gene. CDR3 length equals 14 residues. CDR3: CSVVRDRGPTEAFF. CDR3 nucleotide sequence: TGCAGCGTTGTCAGGGACAGGGGTCCCACTGAAGCTTTCTTT.

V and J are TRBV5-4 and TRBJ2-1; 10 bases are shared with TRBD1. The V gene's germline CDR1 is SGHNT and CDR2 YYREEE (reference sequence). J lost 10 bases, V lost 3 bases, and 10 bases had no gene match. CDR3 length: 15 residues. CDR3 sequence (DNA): TGTGCCAGCAGCTCCGGAGACAGGGGGCGCTTAGAGCAGTTCTTC. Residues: CASSSGDRGRLEQFF.

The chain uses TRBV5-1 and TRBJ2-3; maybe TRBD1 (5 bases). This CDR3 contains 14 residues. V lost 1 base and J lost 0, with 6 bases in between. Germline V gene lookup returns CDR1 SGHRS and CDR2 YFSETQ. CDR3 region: CASSLRQSTDTQYF. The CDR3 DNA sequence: TGCGCCAGCAGCTTGAGACAGAGCACAGATACGCAGTATTTT.

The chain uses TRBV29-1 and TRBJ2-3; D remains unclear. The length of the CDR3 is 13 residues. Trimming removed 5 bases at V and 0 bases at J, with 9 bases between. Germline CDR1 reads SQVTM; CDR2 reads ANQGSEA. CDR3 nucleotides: TGCAGCGTTAAGTTCCAGAGCACAGATACGCAGTATTTT. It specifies CSVKFQSTDTQYF.

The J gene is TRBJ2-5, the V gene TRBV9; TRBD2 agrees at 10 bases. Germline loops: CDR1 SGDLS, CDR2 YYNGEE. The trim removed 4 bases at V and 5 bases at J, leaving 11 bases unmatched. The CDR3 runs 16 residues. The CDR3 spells CASSLLRLAGDETQYF. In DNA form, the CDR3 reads TGTGCCAGCAGCCTTTTAAGACTAGCGGGCGATGAGACCCAGTACTTC.

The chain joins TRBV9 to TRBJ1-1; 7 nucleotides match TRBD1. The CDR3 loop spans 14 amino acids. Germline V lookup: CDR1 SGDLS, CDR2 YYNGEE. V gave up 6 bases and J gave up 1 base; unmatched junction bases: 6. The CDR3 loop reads CASTPGQPNTEAFF. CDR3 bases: TGTGCCAGCACTCCGGGACAGCCGAACACTGAAGCTTTCTTT.

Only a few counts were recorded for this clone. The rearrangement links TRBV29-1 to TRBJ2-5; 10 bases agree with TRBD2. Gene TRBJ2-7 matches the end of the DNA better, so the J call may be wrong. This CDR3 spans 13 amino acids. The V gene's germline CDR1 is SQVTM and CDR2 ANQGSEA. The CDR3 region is CSVDSGGTYEQYF. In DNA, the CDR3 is TGCAGCGTTGATAGCGGGGGGACCTACGAGCAGTACTTC.

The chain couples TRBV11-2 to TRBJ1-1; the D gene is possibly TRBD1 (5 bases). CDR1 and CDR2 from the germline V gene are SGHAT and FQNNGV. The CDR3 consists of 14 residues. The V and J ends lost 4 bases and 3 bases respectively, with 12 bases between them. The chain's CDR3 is CASSSGGVYTEAFF. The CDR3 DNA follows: TGTGCCAGCAGCTCGGGGGGGGTGTACACTGAAGCTTTCTTT.

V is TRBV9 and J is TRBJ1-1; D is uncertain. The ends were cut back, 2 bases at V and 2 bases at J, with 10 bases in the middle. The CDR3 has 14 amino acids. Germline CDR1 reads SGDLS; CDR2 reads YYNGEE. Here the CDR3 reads CASSVHSRNTEAFF. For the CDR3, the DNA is TGTGCCAGCAGCGTCCACAGCCGAAACACTGAAGCTTTCTTT.

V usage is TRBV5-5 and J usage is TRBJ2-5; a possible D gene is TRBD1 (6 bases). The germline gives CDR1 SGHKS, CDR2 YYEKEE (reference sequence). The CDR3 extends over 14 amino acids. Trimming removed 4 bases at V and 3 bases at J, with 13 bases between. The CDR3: CASSRVTGKETQYF. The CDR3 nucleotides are TGTGCCAGCAGCCGCGTCACAGGGAAAGAGACCCAGTACTTC.

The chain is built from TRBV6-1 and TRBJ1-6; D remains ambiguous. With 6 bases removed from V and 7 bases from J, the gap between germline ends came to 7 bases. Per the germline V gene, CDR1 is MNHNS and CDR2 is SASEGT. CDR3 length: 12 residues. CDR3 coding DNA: TGTGCCAGCAGGGAGGGCAATTCACCCCTCCACTTT. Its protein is CASREGNSPLHF.

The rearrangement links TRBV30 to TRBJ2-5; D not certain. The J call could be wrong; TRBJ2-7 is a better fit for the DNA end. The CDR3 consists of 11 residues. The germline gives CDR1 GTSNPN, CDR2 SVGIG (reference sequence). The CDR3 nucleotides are TGTGCCTGGGAAAACTCCGCCGAGCAGTACTTC. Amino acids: CAWENSAEQYF.

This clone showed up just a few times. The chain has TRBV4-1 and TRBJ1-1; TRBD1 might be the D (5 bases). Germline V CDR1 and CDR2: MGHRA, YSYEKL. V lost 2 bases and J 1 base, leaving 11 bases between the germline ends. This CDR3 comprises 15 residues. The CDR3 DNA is TGCGCCAGCAGCCAACTAGGTAGGGGGAACACTGAAGCTTTCTTT. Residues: CASSQLGRGNTEAFF.